In this sample, the clone carrying this TCR beta chain turned up a few times. From germline, CDR1 is SQVTM and CDR2 ANQGSEA. Trimming shortened V by 4 bases and J by 0 bases, and 9 bases separated the two germline ends. CDR3 length: 13 amino acids. These data come from a study of T cells in Graves' hyperthyroidism and ophthalmopathy. It was RNA transcripts that yielded the amplified TCR beta CDR3 regions. A set of HTBI primers served as the primers for a first-round RT-PCR of the TCR CDR3. TCRdb reprocessed the multiplex PCR reads via MiXCR and lists one record per CDR3 protein. The data show about 200,000 distinct CDR3 sequences, 17% seen once. The PBMCs had their origin in less than 13 ml of fresh peripheral blood.

The sequenced material came from blood. The rearrangement links TRBV29-1 to TRBJ1-1, with D tentatively TRBD1 (5 bases). The sequence came from a woman between 50 and 59 years old with Graves' hyperthyroidism. The CDR3 region is CSVGRGMNTEAFF. For the CDR3, the DNA is TGCAGCGTTGGTCGGGGGATGAACACTGAAGCTTTCTTT.